These 20 T cell receptor beta chains share one sample of origin, sequenced in a study of blood T cells in healthy people across ages. A second roughly 7 to 12 cycle PCR used barcoded and J-beta primers. TCRdb fed the 5' RACE reads into MiXCR, producing one record per CDR3 protein. Among over 700,000 distinct CDR3 sequences, 53% were seen once, and the ten largest hold about 42%. Material: blood. The receptors were gathered from an elderly man in good health.

This clonotype was recorded once. V and J are TRBV4-1 and TRBJ2-4; TRBD2 agrees at 10 bases. The J call is in doubt because the DNA end fits TRBJ2-5 better. Per germline, CDR1 MGHRA and CDR2 YSYEKL. This CDR3 spans 18 amino acids. The CDR3 sequence: CASSQHRLAGNLQETQYF. The CDR3 DNA reads as TGCGCCAGCAGCCAGCACCGACTAGCGGGCAACCTCCAAGAGACCCAGTACTTC.

The chain employs TRBV11-2 and TRBJ2-1; D tentatively fits TRBD1 or TRBD2 (5 bases each). The length of the CDR3 is 15 residues. Germline loops: CDR1 SGHAT, CDR2 FQNNGV. V dropped 6 bases and J dropped 3 bases, with 15 bases sitting between them. CDR3 sequence (DNA): TGTGCCAGCAGGCCCTCGGGACGGAGCTACAATGAGCAGTTCTTC. It encodes CASRPSGRSYNEQFF.

The chain has TRBV28 and TRBJ2-7, with TRBD2 identical over 8 bases. The CDR3 contains 16 residues. In germline, CDR1 is MDHEN, CDR2 SYDVKM. V shed 5 bases and J 7 bases; nucleotides not matched to a gene: 16. Here the CDR3 reads CASSPHGRVGVQEQYF. Here the CDR3 DNA reads TGTGCCAGCAGTCCCCACGGGAGGGTAGGTGTACAAGAGCAGTACTTC.

The chain is built from TRBV2 and TRBJ2-1; D might be TRBD1 or TRBD2, each matching 5 bases. V dropped 7 bases and J dropped 5 bases, with 21 bases sitting between them. CDR1 is SNHLY and CDR2 is FYNNEI in the germline V gene. The CDR3 contains 16 residues. The CDR3 DNA follows: TGTGCCAGCACTTCAGTACGGGACGCCAATGACAATGAGCAGTTCTTC. It specifies CASTSVRDANDNEQFF.

This clonotype was seen repeatedly, ten times or more. The rearrangement links TRBV20-1 to TRBJ2-1; 9 bases map to TRBD2. V lost 6 bases to trimming and J lost 7 bases; unmatched junction nucleotides: 10. Germline lookup yields CDR1 DFQATT and CDR2 SNEGSKA (reference sequence). The CDR3 spans 14 residues. The CDR3 spells CSAFSGRVINEQFF. CDR3 nucleotides: TGCAGTGCGTTTAGCGGGAGAGTAATTAATGAGCAGTTCTTC.

This clonotype occurred once. The chain couples TRBV7-2 to TRBJ1-6; D is undetermined. This CDR3 region has 15 residues. Germline V gene sequence: CDR1 SGHTA, CDR2 FQGNSA. V was clipped by 5 bases and J by 9 bases, with 17 bases between them. The CDR3 DNA is TGTGCCAGCAGCCAAATTAGCGGGTTCGGTTCACCCCTCCACTTT. Amino acids: CASSQISGFGSPLHF.

This chain uses TRBV7-2 with TRBJ2-7, with TRBD1 matching over 7 bases. V was clipped by 5 bases and J by 6 bases; unmatched bases: 7. Germline V gene data show CDR1 as SGHTA and CDR2 as FQGNSA. There are 13 residues in the CDR3. CDR3 in DNA: TGTGCCAGCAGCCTAGGGACAGCTTTCGAGCAGTACTTC. It is translated as CASSLGTAFEQYF. Based on the CDR3 plus reference TRBV7-2 and TRBJ2-7, the full variable domain is GAGVSQSPSNKVTEKGKDVELRCDPISGHTALYWYRQSLGQGLEFLIYFQGNSAPDKSGLPSDRFSAERTGGSVSTLTIQRTQQEDSAVYLCASSLGTAFEQYFGPGTRLTVT.

The J gene is TRBJ1-4, the V gene TRBV3-1; D might be TRBD1 (5 bases). Germline-derived CDR1 and CDR2 are LGHDT and YNNKEL (reference sequence). The CDR3 is 14 amino acids. The V and J ends lost 4 bases and 9 bases respectively, with 15 bases between them. The CDR3 is CASSLQGERKKLFF. The CDR3 DNA sequence: TGTGCCAGCAGCCTCCAGGGAGAACGGAAAAAACTGTTTTTT.

This clonotype appeared a single time. The chain recombines TRBV28 with TRBJ2-3; D is ambiguous. Trimming shortened V by 4 bases and J by 14 bases, and 16 bases separated the two germline ends. The CDR3 sequence is 12 residues long. Germline V gene sequence: CDR1 MDHEN, CDR2 SYDVKM. The CDR3 is CASSSLGIGAYF. DNA for the CDR3: TGTGCCAGCAGTTCCTTAGGAATTGGCGCGTATTTT.

This clonotype has a handful of counts. The genes are TRBV12-3 or TRBV12-4 and TRBJ1-1, with TRBD1 as a possible D gene (5 bases). The V end was cut by 1 base, the J end by 0 bases, with 12 bases between. The CDR3 runs 16 residues. CDR3 nucleotides: TGTGCCAGCAGTTTAGAAGGCAGGGCCATGAACACTGAAGCTTTCTTT. It specifies CASSLEGRAMNTEAFF.

This clonotype has just a few counts. The chain links TRBV7-6 to TRBJ1-5, with a weak D call TRBD1 (5 bases). The V gene lost 5 bases and the J gene lost 7 bases, with 15 bases spanning the gap. Germline V gene lookup returns CDR1 SGHVS and CDR2 FNYEAQ. This CDR3 spans 14 amino acids. The CDR3, as DNA: TGTGCCAGCAGCCCCGGGGCCGGGGGACAGCCCCAGCATTTT. Translated, it gives CASSPGAGGQPQHF.

There are a few counts of this clonotype. The rearrangement uses TRBV10-3 and TRBJ2-1; D is uncertain. Germline V gene sequence: CDR1 ENHRY, CDR2 SYGVKD. This CDR3 is 13 amino acids long. Trimming stripped 1 base from V and 4 bases from J, with 5 bases between. CDR3 sequence (DNA): TGTGCCATCAGTGAGTTGCCGTACAATGAGCAGTTCTTC. Its protein product is CAISELPYNEQFF.

The chain couples TRBV20-1 to TRBJ1-2, with a tentative D call TRBD1 (5 bases). Between the trimmed V and J ends, which lost 1 base and 2 bases, there was a span of 8 bases. Germline values: CDR1 DFQATT, CDR2 SNEGSKA (reference sequence). The length of the CDR3 is 13 residues. As DNA, the CDR3 is TGCAGTGCTAGAGTTGGGGGAAACTATGGCTACACCTTC. Encoded protein: CSARVGGNYGYTF.

V usage is TRBV13 and J usage is TRBJ2-5; D is undetermined. V dropped 4 bases and J dropped 7 bases, with 16 bases sitting between them. Germline V gene lookup returns CDR1 PRHDT and CDR2 FYEKMQ (reference sequence). The CDR3 length is 14 residues. The CDR3 protein is CASSSPGSAGTQYF. The CDR3 DNA is TGTGCCAGCAGCTCCCCGGGCTCGGCAGGGACCCAGTACTTC. Filled out from reference TRBV13 and TRBJ2-5, the complete variable domain reads AAGVIQSPRHLIKEKRETATLKCYPIPRHDTVYWYQQGPGQDPQFLISFYEKMQSDKGSIPDRFSAQQFSDYHSELNMSSLELGDSALYFCASSSPGSAGTQYFGPGTRLLVL.

This clonotype is a singleton in its sample. One end of the junction does not line up with germline, which may come from a read error. The rearrangement joins TRBV6-5 to TRBJ1-2, with D possibly being TRBD1 (6 bases). Germline lookup yields CDR1 MNHEY and CDR2 SVGAGI. This CDR3 has 16 amino acids. CDR3 sequence: CACSYSNRVGTRGYTF. CDR3 DNA: TGTGCCTGCAGTTACTCGAACAGGGTCGGGACGCGTGGCTACACCTTC.

CDR3 nucleotides: TGTGCCAGCAGCCCCCCGGTGGAGACCCAGTACTTC. Translated: CASSPPVETQYF. The chain recombines TRBV7-6 with TRBJ2-5; D is unresolved. The V end was cut by 5 bases, the J end by 5 bases, with 9 bases between. The CDR3 runs 12 residues. In germline, CDR1 is SGHVS, CDR2 FNYEAQ.

This clonotype was observed a handful of times. The chain carries TRBV29-1 and TRBJ2-1, with 9 bases identical to TRBD2. Trimming at V came to 4 bases and at J to 4 bases, leaving 5 bases not matched to a gene. In germline, CDR1 is SQVTM, CDR2 ANQGSEA. This CDR3 spans 14 amino acids. CDR3 nucleotide sequence: TGCAGCGTTGTCGCGGGAGGGCCTTACAATGAGCAGTTCTTC. It specifies CSVVAGGPYNEQFF.

Ten or more counts support this clonotype. The V gene is TRBV29-1, the J gene TRBJ2-3; a possible D gene is TRBD2 (6 bases). Per the germline V gene, CDR1 is SQVTM and CDR2 is ANQGSEA. The CDR3 is 15 amino acids. Trimming shortened V by 5 bases and J by 2 bases, and 17 bases separated the two germline ends. As DNA, the CDR3 is TGCAGCGTTAAACGGGAGAGAGGGTCCACAGATACGCAGTATTTT. It yields the protein CSVKRERGSTDTQYF.

On this clonotype: One end of the junction varies from germline; a read error may be responsible. This chain joins TRBV11-2 and TRBJ2-1; 8 bases match TRBD2. Germline V lookup: CDR1 SGHAT, CDR2 FQNNGV. The CDR3 runs to 15 residues. In nucleotides, the CDR3 is TGCGCCAGCACCGCCGCGGGAGGATCCTACAATGAGCAGTTCTTC. Amino acids: CASTAAGGSYNEQFF.

The chain uses TRBV15 and TRBJ2-1, with a weak D call TRBD2 (6 bases). Deletions cut 0 bases from V and 7 bases from J, with 16 bases between. CDR1 and CDR2 (germline): LNHNV, YYDKDF (reference sequence). The CDR3 has 16 residues. The CDR3 sequence: CATSRDLLASINEQFF. The CDR3 DNA is TGTGCCACCAGCAGAGATCTGCTAGCGAGCATTAATGAGCAGTTCTTC.